This entry features one T cell receptor (beta chain) sequence. Profiling relied on immunoSEQ multiplex PCR, and the TCRdb table lists in-frame clones only, not all of them. The table shows 50,000 to 65,000 clones, with approximately 82% occurring only once. The sample comes from a study of radiotherapy plus CTLA-4 blockade in lung cancer. Study at large: Of all patients, around 20% responded objectively and around 31% showed disease control.

In germline, CDR1 is MNHEY, CDR2 SVGAGI. Trimming removed 8 bases from V and 2 bases from J, with 5 bases in between. CDR3 length: 11 residues. The receptor was derived from a human donor with non-small cell lung cancer whose response to radiotherapy plus ipilimumab could not be evaluated. The chain joins TRBV6-5 to TRBJ2-3; no firm D call. Source: peripheral blood, taken from a patient treated with radiotherapy plus ipilimumab. DNA of the CDR3: TGTGCCAGCGGGCCCACAGATACGCAGTATTTT. This encodes CASGPTDTQYF.